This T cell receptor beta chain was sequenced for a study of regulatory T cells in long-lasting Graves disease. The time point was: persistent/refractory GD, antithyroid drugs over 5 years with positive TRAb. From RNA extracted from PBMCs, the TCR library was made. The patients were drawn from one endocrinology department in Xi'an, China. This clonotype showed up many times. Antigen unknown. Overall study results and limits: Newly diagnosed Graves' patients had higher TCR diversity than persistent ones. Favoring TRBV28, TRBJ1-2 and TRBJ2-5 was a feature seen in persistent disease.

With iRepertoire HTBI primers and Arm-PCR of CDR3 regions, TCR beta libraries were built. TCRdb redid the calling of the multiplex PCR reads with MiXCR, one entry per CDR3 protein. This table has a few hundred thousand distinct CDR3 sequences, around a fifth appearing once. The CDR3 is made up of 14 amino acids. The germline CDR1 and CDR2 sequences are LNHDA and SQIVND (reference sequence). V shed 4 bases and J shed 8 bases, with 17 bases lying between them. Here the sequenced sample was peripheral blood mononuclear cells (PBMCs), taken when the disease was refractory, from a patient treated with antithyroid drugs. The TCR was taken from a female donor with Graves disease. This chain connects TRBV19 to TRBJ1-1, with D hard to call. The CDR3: CASSTLHVRVEAFF. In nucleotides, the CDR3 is TGTGCCAGTAGTACCCTACATGTGAGGGTCGAAGCTTTCTTT.